One sample yielded the 8 T cell receptor beta chains listed below, sequenced in a study of a mutant IDH1 vaccine in newly diagnosed glioma. Time point given: baseline, week 1 (first vaccination visit). Treatment denoted: pre-vaccination baseline after standard-of-care therapy. Sequenced by immunoSEQ multiplex PCR; TCRdb stores in-frame clones only, minus some. The table lists 65,000 to 70,000 clones, around 88% of them singletons. The sample consisted of peripheral blood mononuclear cells (PBMCs), taken from a glioma patient treated with radiotherapy, temozolomide or both. Receptor source: a woman in her late teens or twenties with glioma. Some clones in this sample may be carry-over from other donors' samples.

The genes are TRBV6-5 and TRBJ2-1, with TRBD2 identical over 9 bases. This CDR3 has 12 residues. After removal of 6 bases from V and 8 bases from J, the junction contained 2 bases not matched to a gene. The germline gives CDR1 MNHEY, CDR2 SVGAGI. The CDR3: CASRVAGDEQFF. Written as DNA, the CDR3 is TGTGCCAGCAGGGTAGCGGGAGATGAGCAGTTCTTC.

This clone occurred a few times. The chain links TRBV7-9 to TRBJ2-7; TRBD2 is a possible D gene (6 bases). The V end was cut by 5 bases, the J end by 0 bases, with 20 bases between. The germline V gene has CDR1 SEHNR and CDR2 FQNEAQ (reference sequence). The length of the CDR3 is 17 residues. CDR3 sequence reads: CASSASGRRLSSYEQYF. DNA for the CDR3: TGTGCCAGCAGCGCTTCGGGGAGGCGGTTGAGCTCCTACGAGCAGTACTTC.

The rearrangement joins TRBV5-6 to TRBJ2-5, with D perhaps assigned TRBD1 or TRBD2 (5 bases each). Germline CDR1 and CDR2: SGHDT and YYEEEE. The CDR3 runs 16 residues. V lost 1 base and J 1 base, leaving 14 bases between the germline ends. The CDR3 reads CASSLFRGASQETQYF. The CDR3, as DNA: TGTGCCAGCAGCTTGTTCCGGGGCGCCAGCCAAGAGACCCAGTACTTC.

The rearrangement joins TRBV6-6 to TRBJ2-7; perhaps D is TRBD1 or TRBD2 (5 bases each). Germline CDR1 reads MNHNY; CDR2 reads SVGAGI (reference sequence). Trimming took 2 bases from V and 6 from J, leaving 20 bases between them. The CDR3 is 16 amino acids. In DNA form, the CDR3 reads TGTGCCAGCAGTTACAGAGCCCAGGGAGTAAAGAGCGAGCAGTACTTC. Translation: CASSYRAQGVKSEQYF.

V gene TRBV11-2 combines with J gene TRBJ1-2; tentatively, D is TRBD1 (5 bases). Germline CDR1 is SGHAT and CDR2 is FQNNGV. The V gene lost 1 base and the J gene lost 13 bases, with 16 bases spanning the gap. The CDR3 loop spans 13 amino acids. CDR3 in amino acids: CASSLGQPAVGTF. The CDR3, as DNA: TGTGCCAGCAGCTTAGGACAGCCCGCGGTGGGCACCTTC.

The rearrangement joins TRBV12-5 to TRBJ2-7; D tentatively reads TRBD1 or TRBD2 (6 bases each). V was shortened by 5 bases and J by 7 bases, with 21 bases between the two germline ends. Per germline, CDR1 LGHNT and CDR2 FRNRAP. This CDR3 has 15 amino acids. CDR3 coding DNA: TGTGCTAGTGGTGGGGGCGGGGCCCCATTTGGGGAGCAGTACTTC. It specifies CASGGGGAPFGEQYF.

The chain employs TRBV15 and TRBJ2-7, with D tentatively TRBD1 or TRBD2 (5 bases each). CDR3 length equals 18 residues. V was pared by 1 base and J by 2 bases, with 21 bases between. Germline V lookup: CDR1 LNHNV, CDR2 YYDKDF (reference sequence). This CDR3 is CATSRVVSLLRGTYEQYF. CDR3 in DNA: TGTGCCACCAGCAGAGTTGTTTCTCTTTTGAGGGGAACCTACGAGCAGTACTTC.

The chain carries TRBV19 and TRBJ2-5, with 8 bases identical to TRBD1. The germline gives CDR1 LNHDA, CDR2 SQIVND (reference sequence). J gave up 4 bases and V 7 bases, and 11 bases lay outside the gene matches. The CDR3 runs 15 residues. CDR3 sequence (DNA): TGTGCCAGTAAGCCCAGGGGGCCGAGCGCAGAGACCCAGTACTTC. Translated, it gives CASKPRGPSAETQYF.